The T cell receptor beta chain under discussion was sequenced for a study of regulatory T cells in long-lasting Graves disease. Whole-study results and caveats: Favored usage of TRBV28, TRBJ1-2 and TRBJ2-5 was recorded in persistent disease. Thyroid tissue went unexamined; only peripheral blood was analyzed.

V lost 5 bases to trimming and J lost 4 bases; unmatched junction nucleotides: 11. CDR1 is MDHEN and CDR2 is SYDVKM in the germline V gene. This CDR3 has 16 residues. About this clonotype itself: The antigen is unknown.

Time point described: persistent/refractory GD, antithyroid drugs over 5 years with positive TRAb. RNA from PBMCs was the source of the TCR library. One endocrinology department in Xi'an, China, was where patients came from. Library construction for TCR beta used iRepertoire HTBI primers and Arm-PCR of CDR3 regions. MiXCR, run by TCRdb on the multiplex PCR reads, gives a single entry per CDR3 protein. The sample has a few hundred thousand distinct CDR3 sequences, about 22% seen once. The gene calls are TRBV28 and TRBJ1-5; 7 bases are shared with TRBD1. This sample comprised peripheral blood mononuclear cells (PBMCs), obtained when the disease was refractory, from a patient treated with antithyroid drugs. This clonotype originated in a female donor with Graves disease. This CDR3 is CASSPTGWYGNQPQHF. The CDR3 DNA is TGTGCCAGCAGTCCGACAGGGTGGTACGGGAATCAGCCCCAGCATTTT.